Detailed here is one T cell receptor beta chain. The antigen is unknown. These data belong to a study of OX40 agonist ivuxolimab in advanced cancers. Turning to the study itself: An agonistic human IgG2 monoclonal antibody against OX40 (CD134) was given. Those treated in dose escalation had hepatocellular carcinoma, melanoma, renal cell cancer or head and neck cancer. Study-level findings and limits: CD8+ T cells showed, on average, more clonal expansion than CD4+ cells.

TCRdb's table, derived via immunoSEQ multiplex PCR, lists solely in-frame clones and lacks some. The sample records about 61,000 clones, approximately 90% being singletons. Germline V gene sequence: CDR1 KGHSH, CDR2 LQKENI. The CDR3 length is 13 residues. The trim removed 4 bases at V and 8 bases at J, leaving 4 bases unmatched. Sequenced here: CD4+ or CD8+ T cells sorted from blood, sampled in a trial of the OX40 agonist ivuxolimab. This sequence originates from an adult with an advanced solid tumor such as melanoma, head and neck, liver or kidney cancer. V and J are TRBV18 and TRBJ2-1; 8 nucleotides match TRBD1. As DNA, the CDR3 is TGTGCCAGCTCACGTCTGGACAGGGATGAGCAGTTCTTC. This sequence encodes CASSRLDRDEQFF.